This TCR beta chain was identified during a study of blood T cell repertoires in COVID-19. Study-wide context: T cells, B-cell-depleted T cells, or PBMCs supplied cDNA or gDNA.

The data were produced by immunoSEQ multiplex PCR, yet TCRdb's version contains in-frame clones alone and is incomplete. The data contain around 140,000 clones, about 90% of them seen just once; the ten biggest clones take up about 2.5%. CDR1 is SGHVS, CDR2 FNYEAQ, per germline. The CDR3 runs 16 residues. V lost 5 bases and J lost 4, with 17 bases in between. This receptor was taken from a man over 45 with active COVID-19. The chain joins TRBV7-6 to TRBJ1-4, with a weak D call TRBD1 (6 bases). The source material was peripheral blood. CDR3 sequence: CASSVTSGTSNEKLFF. The CDR3 coding sequence is TGTGCCAGCAGCGTCACTTCCGGGACAAGTAATGAAAAACTGTTTTTT.